Given below is one TCR beta chain in context. TCRdb fed the 5' RACE reads into MiXCR, producing one record per CDR3 protein. Among approximately 300,000 distinct CDR3 sequences listed, 8% to 9.5% were seen once. The sample belongs to a study of identical twins. This CDR3 is 13 amino acids long. Per the germline V gene, CDR1 is SEHNR and CDR2 is FQNEAQ (reference sequence). Deletions cut 5 bases from V and 6 bases from J, with 14 bases between. Separately, the same data were catalogued under a study of yellow fever vaccine responses in identical twins.

The V gene is TRBV7-9, the J gene TRBJ2-7; D is unresolved. This TCR was recovered from a woman younger than 30 in good health. Specimen: CD8+ T cells sorted from blood. The chain's CDR3 is CASSPTAGPEQYF. The CDR3 DNA follows: TGTGCCAGCAGCCCGACGGCTGGCCCCGAGCAGTACTTC.